Shown below are 30 T cell receptor beta chains from a single sample sequenced in a study of blood T cell repertoires in COVID-19. Data came from immunoSEQ multiplex PCR; TCRdb stores just in-frame clones and leaves some out. The repertoire includes some 68,000 clones, roughly 83% of them detected once, and over 25% sits in the top ten. Sequenced: peripheral blood. The receptors shown here come from a man between 70 and 80 years old with acute or convalescent COVID-19.

This chain connects TRBV11-3 to TRBJ1-1; D may be TRBD1 (6 bases). Trimming removed 5 bases at V and 2 bases at J, with 15 bases between. The germline gives CDR1 SGHNT, CDR2 YENEEA. The CDR3 spans 15 residues. This CDR3 reads CASSPLRQANTEAFF. The CDR3 DNA sequence: TGTGCCAGCAGCCCCCTTAGACAGGCAAACACTGAAGCTTTCTTT.

This chain uses TRBV5-1 with TRBJ2-1, with TRBD2 as a possible D gene (6 bases). The V end was cut by 0 bases, the J end by 6 bases, with 16 bases between. CDR3 size: 16 residues. CDR1 SGHRS and CDR2 YFSETQ come from the germline V gene. The CDR3 coding sequence is TGCGCCAGCAGCTTGGGCAGTGGAGGGGTAGGCAATGAGCAGTTCTTC. It codes for CASSLGSGGVGNEQFF.

The chain employs TRBV7-8 and TRBJ2-7, with 7 bases aligning to TRBD1. The CDR3 length is 14 residues. Germline assignment: CDR1 SGHVS and CDR2 FQNEAQ. V trimming: 5 bases; J trimming: 2 bases; junction bases outside the gene matches: 6. As DNA, the CDR3 is TGTGCCAGCAGCCACGGGACAGATGCCTACGAGCAGTACTTC. This translates into CASSHGTDAYEQYF.

The V and J genes are TRBV19 and TRBJ2-7; D gene unclear. This CDR3 region has 13 residues. V was cut by 3 bases and J by 0 bases, with 6 bases left in between. Germline assignment: CDR1 LNHDA and CDR2 SQIVND (reference sequence). The CDR3 region is CASSISVSYEQYF. CDR3 sequence (DNA): TGTGCCAGTAGTATCAGTGTCTCCTACGAGCAGTACTTC. The full variable domain, rest sourced from reference TRBV19 and TRBJ2-7, is DGGITQSPKYLFRKEGQNVTLSCEQNLNHDAMYWYRQDPGQGLRLIYYSQIVNDFQKGDIAEGYSVSREKKESFPLTVTSAQKNPTAFYLCASSISVSYEQYFGPGTRLTVT.

CDR3 residues: CASSPFGGESTDTQYF. CDR3 DNA sequence: TGTGCCAGCAGCCCGTTTGGCGGGGAGTCGACAGATACGCAGTATTTT. The rearrangement links TRBV3-1 (or the pseudogene TRBV3-2) to TRBJ2-3, with D perhaps matching TRBD2 (6 bases). Per germline, CDR1 LGHDT and CDR2 YNNKEL (reference sequence). V lost 4 bases, J lost 3 bases, and 17 bases lay in between. The CDR3 sequence is 16 residues long.

The V gene is TRBV20-1, the J gene TRBJ1-4; weak D call: TRBD1 (6 bases). The CDR3 covers 10 residues. Germline loops: CDR1 DFQATT, CDR2 SNEGSKA (reference sequence). The ends were cut back, 3 bases at V and 13 bases at J, with 9 bases in the middle. CDR3 sequence reads: CSASRGGLFF. CDR3 bases: TGCAGTGCTAGCAGGGGTGGACTGTTTTTT.

This chain uses TRBV10-2 with TRBJ1-1; TRBD1 matches at 12 bases. The germline V gene has CDR1 WSHSY and CDR2 SAAADI. V lost 8 bases to trimming and J lost 4 bases; unmatched junction nucleotides: 2. The CDR3 length is 13 residues. The CDR3 DNA reads TGCGCCAGCCGGGGACAGGGGGCCACTGAAGCTTTCTTT. Translating gives CASRGQGATEAFF.

DNA for the CDR3: TGTGCCAGCAGCCATGACAGGGGCGCTGAAGCTTTCTTT. Translating it yields CASSHDRGAEAFF. This chain joins TRBV7-3 and TRBJ1-1; 8 bases fit TRBD1. Trimming cost V 5 bases and J 6 bases; bases outside gene matches: 5. The length of the CDR3 is 13 residues. From germline, CDR1 is SGHTA and CDR2 FQGTGA.

The CDR3 DNA is TGTGCCAGCAGCTTGGAACAGAGCTCCTACGAGCAGTACTTC. Its protein product is CASSLEQSSYEQYF. The chain joins TRBV5-4 to TRBJ2-7; D unresolved. Germline V lookup: CDR1 SGHNT, CDR2 YYREEE (reference sequence). V was trimmed by 0 bases and J by 0 bases, leaving 7 bases between them. The CDR3 totals 14 residues.

V is TRBV25-1 and J is TRBJ1-2, with 8 bases identical to TRBD1. Germline V gives CDR1 MGHDK, CDR2 SYGVNS. J was trimmed by 5 bases and V by 6 bases; bases with no gene match: 11. The CDR3 totals 15 residues. CDR3 in DNA: TGTGCCAGCAGCCCCTTGGTGACAGGGGCTTATGGCTACACCTTC. The encoded protein is CASSPLVTGAYGYTF.

V gene TRBV29-1 combines with J gene TRBJ2-3; unclear D gene. The CDR3 runs 14 residues. Looked up from germline, CDR1 is SQVTM and CDR2 is ANQGSEA. Trimming pared 3 bases from V and 0 bases from J, leaving 10 bases between. The CDR3 sequence is CSVDGAPSTDTQYF. CDR3 nucleotide sequence: TGCAGCGTTGACGGAGCCCCTAGCACAGATACGCAGTATTTT.

V usage is TRBV28 and J usage is TRBJ1-1; 8 bases are shared with TRBD1. There are 11 residues in the CDR3. Trimming removed 4 bases from V and 8 bases from J; junction bases left unmatched: 0. CDR1 and CDR2 (germline): MDHEN, SYDVKM. The CDR3 sequence is CASSWDREAFF. The DNA for the CDR3 is TGTGCCAGCAGTTGGGACAGGGAAGCTTTCTTT.

The chain uses TRBV5-4 and TRBJ2-7, with D perhaps matching TRBD1 (5 bases). Germline V gene data show CDR1 as SGHNT and CDR2 as YYREEE (reference sequence). The CDR3 is made up of 14 amino acids. Trimming took off 4 bases at V and 0 bases at J, with 11 bases between the two ends. CDR3 sequence reads: CASSPGQGSYEQYF. CDR3 coding DNA: TGTGCCAGCAGCCCTGGGCAGGGCTCCTACGAGCAGTACTTC.

The chain combines TRBV6-1 with TRBJ1-4; 7 bases map to TRBD1. The CDR3 is 15 residues long. The trim removed 5 bases at V and 8 bases at J, leaving 11 bases unmatched. Germline assignment: CDR1 MNHNS and CDR2 SASEGT. CDR3 coding DNA: TGTGCCAGCAGTCCTTTTCAGGGGGTTAACGAAAAACTGTTTTTT. Amino acids: CASSPFQGVNEKLFF.

V is TRBV4-1 and J is TRBJ2-1, with TRBD1 matching over 7 bases. V lost 7 bases and J lost 0; bases outside the gene matches: 9. Germline V gene sequence: CDR1 MGHRA, CDR2 YSYEKL. The CDR3 is 16 amino acids. CDR3 protein: CASTPRQGTSYNEQFF. The CDR3 DNA is TGCGCCAGCACCCCCCGACAGGGTACCTCCTACAATGAGCAGTTCTTC.

This chain connects TRBV18 to TRBJ2-5, with 11 positions matching TRBD2. The CDR3 has 18 residues. Germline trimming cut 1 base from V and 4 bases from J; bases unmatched to any gene: 11. From germline, CDR1 is KGHSH and CDR2 LQKENI. The CDR3 loop reads CASSPRLAGGAVGETQYF. DNA of the CDR3: TGTGCCAGCTCACCACGGCTAGCGGGAGGCGCGGTAGGAGAGACCCAGTACTTC. The whole variable domain, filled in from reference TRBV18 and TRBJ2-5, reads NAGVMQNPRHLVRRRGQEARLRCSPMKGHSHVYWYRQLPEEGLKFMVYLQKENIIDESGMPKERFSAEFPKEGPSILRIQQVVRGDSAAYFCASSPRLAGGAVGETQYFGPGTRLLVL.

J is TRBJ2-3 and V is TRBV2; 11 positions match TRBD2. Germline CDR1 and CDR2: SNHLY and FYNNEI. Trimming cost V 8 bases and J 4 bases; bases outside gene matches: 8. The CDR3 is made up of 15 amino acids. The CDR3 here is CASGKTSGSSDTQYF. CDR3 bases: TGTGCCAGCGGAAAAACTAGCGGGAGCTCAGATACGCAGTATTTT.

This chain joins TRBV6-2 or TRBV6-3 and TRBJ2-7; 11 nucleotides line up with TRBD1. CDR1 is MNHEY, CDR2 SVGEGT, per germline. The CDR3 runs to 15 residues. V trimming: 5 bases; J trimming: 4 bases; junction bases outside the gene matches: 7. CDR3 DNA: TGTGCCAGCAGTAACCGGGACAGGGGGAGGTACGAGCAGTACTTC. Translating it yields CASSNRDRGRYEQYF.

The rearrangement links TRBV15 to TRBJ2-5; 9 nucleotides align to TRBD2. The CDR3 sequence is 16 residues long. Germline loops: CDR1 LNHNV, CDR2 YYDKDF (reference sequence). V was pared by 6 bases and J by 5 bases, with 13 bases of the junction left unmatched. The CDR3: CATRKGVAGEGETQYF. The CDR3, as DNA: TGTGCCACCAGGAAGGGGGTAGCGGGAGAGGGGGAGACCCAGTACTTC.

This clone was detected only a few times. This rearrangement joins TRBV7-2 to TRBJ1-5, with D uncertain. Germline-derived CDR1 and CDR2 are SGHTA and FQGNSA. The CDR3 has 15 residues. The germline V and J ends were trimmed by 7 bases and 1 base, with 14 bases remaining between them. The CDR3 DNA is TGTGCCAGCATGTCCCGGGGAGGCAGCAATCAGCCCCAGCATTTT. This gives the protein CASMSRGGSNQPQHF.

This chain joins TRBV30 and TRBJ2-2; 14 bases agree with TRBD2. Germline V gives CDR1 GTSNPN, CDR2 SVGIG (reference sequence). This CDR3 is built from 17 residues. V gave up 5 bases and J gave up 5 bases; unmatched junction bases: 10. The CDR3 sequence: CAWERGTSGRSTGELFF. CDR3 nucleotides: TGTGCCTGGGAGCGCGGGACTAGCGGGAGAAGTACCGGGGAGCTGTTTTTT.

The genes are TRBV28 and TRBJ1-4, with TRBD1 matching 8 bases. After removal of 3 bases from V and 8 bases from J, the junction contained 8 bases not matched to a gene. The CDR3 consists of 15 residues. CDR1 and CDR2 (germline): MDHEN, SYDVKM. The CDR3 loop is CASSLSTGGGEKLFF. The CDR3 DNA sequence: TGTGCCAGCAGTTTGAGTACAGGGGGAGGCGAAAAACTGTTTTTT.

The genes are TRBV6-5 and TRBJ1-2; 8 bases are shared with TRBD1. The CDR3 totals 14 residues. Trimming cost V 5 bases and J 5 bases; bases outside gene matches: 7. CDR1 MNHEY and CDR2 SVGAGI come from the germline V gene. The CDR3 DNA reads as TGTGCCAGCAGTAGGACAGGGATCGGATATGGCTACACCTTC. Amino acid sequence: CASSRTGIGYGYTF.

The V gene is TRBV2, the J gene TRBJ2-2; 8 bases map to TRBD2. The CDR3 covers 14 residues. The trim removed 8 bases at V and 3 bases at J, leaving 5 bases unmatched. The V gene's germline CDR1 is SNHLY and CDR2 FYNNEI. The CDR3, as DNA: TGTGCCAGCGAGCGGGAGCTCTACACCGGGGAGCTGTTTTTT. Its translation is CASERELYTGELFF.

The chain has TRBV9 and TRBJ1-2, with TRBD1 matching 7 bases. After removal of 5 bases from V and 6 bases from J, the junction contained 10 bases not matched to a gene. The germline CDR1 and CDR2 sequences are SGDLS and YYNGEE. This CDR3 spans 14 amino acids. This CDR3 reads CASSESGTADGYTF. CDR3 DNA: TGTGCCAGCAGTGAAAGTGGGACAGCCGATGGCTACACCTTC.

The gene calls are TRBV30 and TRBJ1-5, with 10 positions matching TRBD1. The trim removed 2 bases at V and 3 bases at J, leaving 10 bases unmatched. The CDR3 contains 17 residues. CDR1 and CDR2 from the germline V gene are GTSNPN and SVGIG (reference sequence). This CDR3 reads CAWSTDRQGADNQPQHF. CDR3 DNA sequence: TGTGCCTGGAGTACAGATCGACAGGGGGCCGACAATCAGCCCCAGCATTTT. Filled out from reference TRBV30 and TRBJ1-5, the complete variable domain reads SQTIHQWPATLVQPVGSPLSLECTVEGTSNPNLYWYRQAAGRGLQLLFYSVGIGQISSEVPQNLSASRPQDRQFILSSKKLLLSDSGFYLCAWSTDRQGADNQPQHFGDGTRLSIL.

The CDR3 DNA follows: TGTGCCAGCAGTGACGACCTGGTCGGGGACGAGCAGTACTTC. This translates into CASSDDLVGDEQYF. J is TRBJ2-7 and V is TRBV2; tentatively, D is TRBD2 (5 bases). Trimming shortened V by 3 bases and J by 5 bases, and 14 bases separated the two germline ends. The CDR3 has 14 amino acids. The germline V gene has CDR1 SNHLY and CDR2 FYNNEI.

The chain is built from TRBV7-3 and TRBJ2-2; tentatively, D is TRBD1 (6 bases). The germline gives CDR1 SGHTA, CDR2 FQGTGA. The V end lost 5 bases, the J end lost 0 bases, and 10 bases lay between the germline ends. This CDR3 comprises 15 residues. CDR3 DNA: TGTGCCAGCAGCCTGAACAGGGCGAACACCGGGGAGCTGTTTTTT. This codes for CASSLNRANTGELFF.

The J gene is TRBJ2-3, the V gene TRBV29-1; 12 nucleotides agree with TRBD2. This CDR3 is built from 16 residues. Germline assignment: CDR1 SQVTM and CDR2 ANQGSEA. Trimming cost V 3 bases and J 8 bases; bases outside gene matches: 12. The CDR3 bases are TGCAGCGTTGATCAAGCGACTAGCGGGAGTTCGGTTACGCAGTATTTT. Translation: CSVDQATSGSSVTQYF.

The chain is built from TRBV18 and TRBJ1-6; 7 nucleotides match TRBD1. V was clipped by 5 bases and J by 12 bases; unmatched bases: 10. This CDR3 has 14 amino acids. CDR1 KGHSH and CDR2 LQKENI come from the germline V gene. The chain's CDR3 is CASSSGQDARPLHF. In DNA form, the CDR3 reads TGTGCCAGCTCATCCGGACAGGACGCCCGACCCCTCCACTTT.